This T cell receptor (beta chain) stems from a study of gammadelta T cells during hepatitis C antiviral therapy (dated 2018 in TCRdb). Regarding the research as a whole: About 40% of the ten longitudinal patients had ALT/AST above normal, and no patient had developed liver cirrhosis. Blood was collected from longitudinal patients at therapy start, at therapy weeks 1 and 4, at follow-up week 12, and one year after treatment cessation. gammadelta T cells from most donors were sorted as CD14-/CD19- cells, whereas gammadelta T cells from one healthy control group were sorted as CD45+/CD3+ cells. Alongside healthy controls, this study profiled peripheral blood gammadelta TCR repertoires in chronic hepatitis C patients before, during and after direct-acting antiviral therapy. During DAA treatment, around 13 additional chronic hepatitis C patients were sampled at one time point. From total gammadelta T cells, both TRG and TRD repertoires were sequenced, while TRD repertoires were sequenced from sorted Vgamma9+ and Vgamma9- cells.

This specimen's time point label, interpreted: therapy week 1. The treatment or condition label on this specimen signifies: sofosbuvir plus ledipasvir, interferon-free. None of the hepatitis C patients had developed liver cirrhosis, and every one of the hepatitis C patients had persistent HCV genotype 1 infection. Interferon-free therapy with sofosbuvir plus ledipasvir was administered to patients for 8 weeks, although some single-timepoint patients were treated for 12 weeks. Every patient reached a sustained virological response, with about 60% of the ten being HCV RNA-negative at therapy week 4 and the remaining patients below 20 IU/mL. After thawing, PBMCs were stained with antibodies including pan-gammadelta TCR, Vgamma9 and Vdelta2 and were subsequently sorted on a FACSAria Fusion cell sorter. For later analysis, peripheral blood mononuclear cells were isolated and then cryopreserved. Clone 11F2 was used for gammadelta TCR staining, and the IMMU 360 antibody clone was used for Vgamma9 staining.

As previously described, TRG and TRD CDR3 amplicons were generated with about 23-31 PCR cycles. The RNeasy mini kit was used to extract mRNA from sorted cells, and the extracted mRNA was used for cDNA synthesis. Each run multiplexed 96 samples, which were barcoded with Nextera XT indices. Sequencing of the libraries was done on an Illumina MiSeq with 500-cycle paired-end chemistry and a roughly 20% PhiX spike-in. The authors' analysis ran thus. Raw fastq files went through processing with ea-utils, and the reads were then annotated using IMGT/HighV-QUEST. Only productive reads were retained, and each clonotype was defined by CDR3 amino acid sequence. Shannon diversity indices were calculated with the R vegan package. Morisita-Horn similarity between timepoints was calculated with VDJtools and TcR. In-frame beta chains were kept once TCRdb had trimmed the public reads at Q25 with fastp and called clones with MiXCR. When rows share a CDR3 protein, they turn into one entry using the most common DNA and genes. In this record, the V and J calls reflect TCRdb's handling and not the investigators' own analysis. In this sample's table one finds a few distinct CDR3 sequences.

In its sample, this clonotype was seen a few times. Its target antigen remains unknown. No quality values exist for individual bases; no much larger clone is one base distant. The library was built for delta chains, so this beta chain is an off-target read and its size means little. The germline V gene specifies KGHDR as CDR1 and SFDVKD as CDR2. Taken from cysteine to phenylalanine, the CDR3 has 16 residues. Only CDR3 DNA is held: 48 bases, read in frame from base 1. V sheds 2 bases and J sheds 0 bases, leaving 10 bases between their ends. Points the paper makes about the study in general: gammadelta TCR repertoires appeared to remain largely stable during antiviral therapy and for up to one year after viral clearance. In complexity and clonal composition, peripheral TRG and TRD repertoires from chronic hepatitis C patients appeared similar to the repertoires of healthy donors. Since sampling was limited to blood, TCR repertoires in the liver might be affected to a greater extent by HCV clearance. Patients with liver cirrhosis might show more pronounced TCR repertoire changes during DAA therapy; this was not studied. Vgamma9- TRD repertoires were highly Vdelta-diverse, and expanded Vgamma9-Vdelta3+ clones were found in some hepatitis C patients.

The source was Vgamma9-negative gamma-delta T cells from peripheral blood, collected at week 1 of direct-acting antiviral therapy. The cell subset or site label of this sample denotes: flow-sorted Vgamma9- gammadelta T cells. The chain couples TRBV24-1 to TRBJ1-5; the best D guess is TRBD1, with 5 bases matching. The TCR originated in an adult with chronic hepatitis C. This receptor carries the CDR3 CATSDSAGFSNQPQHF. Here is the DNA: TGTGCCACCAGTGATTCGGCAGGGTTTAGCAATCAGCCCCAGCATTTT.